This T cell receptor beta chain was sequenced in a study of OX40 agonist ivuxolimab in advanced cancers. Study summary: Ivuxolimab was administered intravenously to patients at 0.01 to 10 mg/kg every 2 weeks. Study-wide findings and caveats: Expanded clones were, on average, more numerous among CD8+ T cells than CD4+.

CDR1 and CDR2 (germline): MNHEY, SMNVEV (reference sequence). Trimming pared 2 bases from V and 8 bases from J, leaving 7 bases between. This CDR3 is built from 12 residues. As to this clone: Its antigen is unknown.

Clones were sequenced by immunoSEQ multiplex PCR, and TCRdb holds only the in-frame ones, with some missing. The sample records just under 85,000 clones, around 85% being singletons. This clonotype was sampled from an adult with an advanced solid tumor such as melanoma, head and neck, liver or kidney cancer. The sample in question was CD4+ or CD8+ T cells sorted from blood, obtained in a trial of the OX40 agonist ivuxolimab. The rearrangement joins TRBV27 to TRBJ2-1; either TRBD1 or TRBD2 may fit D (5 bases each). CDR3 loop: CASSLGGDEQFF. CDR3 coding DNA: TGTGCCAGCAGTTTAGGGGGAGATGAGCAGTTCTTC.